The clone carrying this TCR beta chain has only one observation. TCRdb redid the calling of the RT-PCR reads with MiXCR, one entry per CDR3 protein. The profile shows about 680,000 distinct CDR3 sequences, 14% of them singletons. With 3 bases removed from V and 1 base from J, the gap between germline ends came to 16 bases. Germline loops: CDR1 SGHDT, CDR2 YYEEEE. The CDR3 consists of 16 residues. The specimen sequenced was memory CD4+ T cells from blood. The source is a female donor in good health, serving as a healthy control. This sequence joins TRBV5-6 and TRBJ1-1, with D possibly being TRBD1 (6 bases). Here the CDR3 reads CASSSLRGTPNTEAFF. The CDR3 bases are TGTGCCAGCAGCTCCCTAAGGGGGACACCGAACACTGAAGCTTTCTTT.